The clone carrying this T cell receptor (beta chain) appeared many times. Its antigen remains unidentified. These data belong to a study of T-cell reconstitution after alpha-beta-depleted transplantation in children. Unique molecular identifiers were used to barcode this TCRbeta library. MiXCR was run by TCRdb on the PCR reads, yielding one entry per CDR3 protein. There are 200,000 to 250,000 distinct CDR3 sequences in the sample; 20% to 30% occur only once, and about 2.6% lies in the top ten. Between the trimmed V and J ends, which lost 0 bases and 3 bases, there was a span of 12 bases. This CDR3 spans 16 amino acids. In germline, CDR1 is MGHRA, CDR2 YSYEKL. Findings and caveats of the study: About two months after transplant, alpha-beta T cells reportedly came from several hundred expanded graft clones. A year post-transplant, T-cell counts and diversity derived mostly from newly produced T cells. From surviving recipient T cells and thymic progenitors came the high day-60 TCRbeta diversity observed in some patients.

The V call is TRBV4-1, the J call TRBJ2-4; the D is unclear. The TCR sequence derives from a girl aged 2-10 years with Fanconi anemia, due to receive a stem cell transplant. Sequencing was performed on PBMCs, taken before TCRalphabeta/CD19-depleted stem cell transplant. CDR3 loop: CASSQDLGQGKNIQYF. CDR3 in DNA: TGCGCCAGCAGCCAAGATTTAGGGCAAGGCAAAAACATTCAGTACTTC.